These 14 T cell receptor beta chains came from one sample sequenced in a study of T-cell memory formation after mild COVID-19. TCRdb fed the 5' RACE reads into MiXCR, producing one record per CDR3 protein. The sample includes approximately 340,000 distinct CDR3 sequences, over 10% of them seen just once. Specimen: PBMCs or a T cell subset sorted from them (not recorded which). The source of these receptors is a man in his late teens or twenties who had mild COVID-19 (a few samples of this study predate the infection). Cell type and time point are not known.

The J gene is TRBJ2-7, the V gene TRBV4-1; no clear D gene. Trimming cost V 1 base and J 1 base, with 5 bases left between them. CDR1 is MGHRA, CDR2 YSYEKL, per germline. CDR3 length equals 13 residues. CDR3 sequence reads: CASSQVGSYEQYF. The CDR3 nucleotides read TGCGCCAGCAGCCAAGTGGGGTCCTACGAGCAGTACTTC.

CDR3 sequence reads: CASSTGTSSPLHF. CDR3 in DNA: TGTGCCAGCAGCACCGGGACAAGTTCACCCCTCCACTTT. The V gene is TRBV6-2 or TRBV6-3, the J gene TRBJ1-6; D perhaps matches TRBD1 (6 bases). Trimming stripped 6 bases from V and 9 bases from J, with 12 bases between. Germline-derived CDR1 and CDR2 are MNHEY and SVGEGT. The CDR3 is 13 residues long.

This clonotype was recorded a few times. The genes are TRBV12-3 or TRBV12-4 and TRBJ1-5; D perhaps matches TRBD1 (6 bases). This CDR3 spans 14 amino acids. Trimming removed 5 bases from V and 6 bases from J, with 14 bases in between. CDR3 region: CASSRADSPQPQHF. Here the CDR3 DNA reads TGTGCCAGCAGTAGGGCGGACAGCCCTCAGCCCCAGCATTTT.

In this sample, this clonotype turned up a few times. V gene TRBV7-6 combines with J gene TRBJ1-5; D remains ambiguous. Germline lookup yields CDR1 SGHVS and CDR2 FNYEAQ. This CDR3 is 14 amino acids long. V gave up 1 base and J gave up 2 bases, with 6 bases separating them. DNA of the CDR3: TGTGCCAGCAGCTTAGAGGCGGGCAATCAGCCCCAGCATTTT. This encodes CASSLEAGNQPQHF.

The CDR3 region has the DNA TGTGCCAGCAGCGACGACAGGGCACTCGAAAAACTGTTTTTT. Translating it yields CASSDDRALEKLFF. The chain combines TRBV7-2 with TRBJ1-4; 7 bases fit TRBD1. The CDR3 contains 14 residues. Germline values: CDR1 SGHTA, CDR2 FQGNSA. Unmatched junction bases numbered 8, after V lost 5 bases and J lost 8 bases.

This clonotype was seen many times. CDR3 sequence reads: CASSLSGEYTDTQYF. In nucleotides, the CDR3 is TGCGCCAGCAGCTTGTCGGGGGAATACACAGATACGCAGTATTTT. The chain carries TRBV5-1 and TRBJ2-3; weak D call: TRBD2 (6 bases). CDR3 length: 15 residues. Germline CDR1 SGHRS, CDR2 YFSETQ. The germline V and J ends were trimmed by 1 base and 2 bases, with 11 bases remaining between them.

J is TRBJ1-5 and V is TRBV3-1; no definite D call. The V gene's germline CDR1 is LGHDT and CDR2 YNNKEL (reference sequence). The CDR3 totals 15 residues. The ends were cut back, 3 bases at V and 5 bases at J, with 14 bases in the middle. The CDR3 protein is CASSHTNKGDQPQHF. The CDR3 DNA sequence: TGTGCCAGCAGCCATACGAATAAGGGAGATCAGCCCCAGCATTTT.

This chain connects TRBV6-2 or TRBV6-3 to TRBJ2-7; D is possibly TRBD1 (5 bases). Trimming left V 2 bases short and J 2 bases short, with 10 bases between. Germline V gene lookup returns CDR1 MNHEY and CDR2 SVGEGT. This CDR3 is 14 amino acids long. The CDR3: CASSYGHGTYEQYV. The CDR3 DNA reads TGTGCCAGCAGTTACGGACATGGCACCTACGAGCAGTACGTC.

The chain joins TRBV13 to TRBJ2-7; 7 positions match TRBD1. Germline-derived CDR1 and CDR2 are PRHDT and FYEKMQ (reference sequence). This CDR3 is built from 14 residues. Trimming removed 7 bases from V and 3 bases from J; junction bases left unmatched: 9. This CDR3 is CASNLQGKGYEQYF. CDR3 nucleotides: TGTGCCAGCAACCTACAGGGGAAAGGCTACGAGCAGTACTTC.

The gene calls are TRBV13 and TRBJ2-3, with TRBD2 as a possible D gene (5 bases). The CDR3 totals 13 residues. The germline CDR1 and CDR2 sequences are PRHDT and FYEKMQ (reference sequence). V lost 6 bases and J lost 6, with 13 bases in between. The CDR3 sequence is CASREAVWDTQYF. The DNA of the CDR3 is TGTGCCAGCAGGGAAGCGGTTTGGGATACGCAGTATTTT.

There are many counts of this clonotype. The chain carries TRBV5-4 and TRBJ1-2; D gene ambiguous. The germline gives CDR1 SGHNT, CDR2 YYREEE (reference sequence). Trimming removed 5 bases from V and 5 bases from J, with 16 bases in between. The CDR3 totals 14 residues. The CDR3 here is CASRPPASVYGYTF. CDR3 nucleotide sequence: TGTGCCAGCAGACCCCCGGCCTCGGTATATGGCTACACCTTC.

Only one count was recorded for this clonotype. The chain couples TRBV6-1 to TRBJ1-5; possible D gene TRBD1, 6 bases. The CDR3 contains 13 residues. Germline V gene data show CDR1 as MNHNS and CDR2 as SASEGT. Trimming cost V 3 bases and J 6 bases, with 9 bases left between them. CDR3 in amino acids: CASSDRGLQPQHF. CDR3 nucleotides: TGTGCCAGCAGTGACAGGGGCCTTCAGCCCCAGCATTTT.

This clonotype has only a few counts. This chain links TRBV27 with TRBJ2-2; D gene unclear. Trimming stripped 2 bases from V and 1 base from J, with 8 bases between. The length of the CDR3 is 15 residues. In germline, CDR1 is MNHEY, CDR2 SMNVEV (reference sequence). The CDR3 DNA follows: TGTGCCAGCAGTTTAAGGGTGGGGAACACCGGGGAGCTGTTTTTT. Its translation: CASSLRVGNTGELFF.

V is TRBV7-2 and J is TRBJ2-7; D not resolved. CDR1 is SGHTA, CDR2 FQGNSA, per germline. The germline V and J ends were trimmed by 2 bases and 2 bases, with 10 bases remaining between them. The CDR3 extends over 14 amino acids. Here the CDR3 DNA reads TGTGCCAGCAGCTTAAATGTAGGAACCTACGAGCAGTACTTC. Protein product: CASSLNVGTYEQYF.